These T cell receptor beta chains were read from a single sample in a study of CD8+ T cells in alopecia areata. Assay used: immunoSEQ multiplex PCR; TCRdb lists only in-frame clones, some missing. The repertoire holds approximately 43,000 clones, with 65% as singletons. This sample comprised CD8+ T cells sorted from blood, obtained at week 4, from a patient treated with tofacitinib. All receptors come from a human donor with alopecia areata. CDR3s include the opening cysteine and the closing phenylalanine or tryptophan. Fields, in order: clone size, J gene, D gene, V gene, CDR3 protein, CDR3 DNA. A D gene is named only where the DNA matches it firmly. The size entry is marked missing in some rows and otherwise reads once, few, many or a size class.

clone size: few; J gene: TRBJ2-2; D gene: TRBD2; V gene: TRBV9; CDR3 protein: CASSVGGLAGVKNTGELFF; CDR3 DNA: TGTGCCAGCAGCGTAGGGGGACTAGCGGGGGTTAAAAACACCGGGGAGCTGTTTTTT
clone size: .; J gene: TRBJ2-3; D gene: TRBD2; V gene: TRBV4-3; CDR3 protein: CASSHELAGGPDTQYF; CDR3 DNA: TGCGCCAGCAGCCACGAACTAGCGGGGGGGCCAGATACGCAGTATTTT
clone size: few; J gene: TRBJ2-7; D gene: TRBD1; V gene: TRBV7-9; CDR3 protein: CASRKGGHEQYF; CDR3 DNA: TGCGCCAGCAGAAAAGGGGGCCACGAGCAGTACTTC
clone size: .; J gene: TRBJ1-1; D gene: .; V gene: TRBV4-1; CDR3 protein: CASSQGVGMNTEAFF; CDR3 DNA: TGCGCCAGCAGCCAGGGGGTAGGGATGAACACTGAAGCTTTCTTT
clone size: .; J gene: TRBJ1-6; D gene: .; V gene: TRBV7-2; CDR3 protein: CASRSSQGRLGNSPLHF; CDR3 DNA: TGTGCCAGCAGGTCGTCGCAGGGGAGATTAGGGAATTCACCCCTCCACTTT
clone size: few; J gene: TRBJ1-1; D gene: TRBD1; V gene: TRBV30; CDR3 protein: CAWSVGGPDEAFF; CDR3 DNA: TGTGCCTGGAGTGTAGGGGGCCCTGATGAAGCTTTCTTT
clone size: .; J gene: TRBJ2-5; D gene: .; V gene: TRBV2; CDR3 protein: CASIAGIRETQYF; CDR3 DNA: TGTGCCAGCATCGCGGGGATCCGGGAGACCCAGTACTTC
clone size: .; J gene: TRBJ2-2; D gene: .; V gene: TRBV4-3; CDR3 protein: CASSQEAGTANTGELFF; CDR3 DNA: TGCGCCAGCAGCCAAGAGGCGGGGACAGCGAACACCGGGGAGCTGTTTTTT
clone size: .; J gene: TRBJ1-1; D gene: .; V gene: TRBV5-6; CDR3 protein: CASSLGTGWNTEAFF; CDR3 DNA: TGTGCCAGCAGCTTGGGCACAGGGTGGAACACTGAAGCTTTCTTT
clone size: .; J gene: TRBJ2-7; D gene: .; V gene: TRBV4-3; CDR3 protein: CASSSGTGSYEQYF; CDR3 DNA: TGCGCCAGCAGCAGCGGGACAGGCTCCTACGAGCAGTACTTC
clone size: .; J gene: TRBJ2-1; D gene: .; V gene: TRBV2; CDR3 protein: CASSDGGQNEQFF; CDR3 DNA: TGTGCCAGCAGTGATGGGGGCCAGAATGAGCAGTTCTTC
clone size: few; J gene: TRBJ2-2; D gene: TRBD1; V gene: TRBV30; CDR3 protein: CAWSTGTGGTGELFF; CDR3 DNA: TGTGCCTGGAGTACCGGGACAGGGGGGACCGGGGAGCTGTTTTTT
clone size: few; J gene: TRBJ2-7; D gene: TRBD2; V gene: TRBV29-1; CDR3 protein: CSVEGVRSGGSYEQYF; CDR3 DNA: TGCAGCGTTGAAGGCGTCCGTAGCGGGGGGTCCTACGAGCAGTACTTC
clone size: .; J gene: TRBJ2-2; D gene: .; V gene: TRBV4-3; CDR3 protein: CASSQGTYTGELFF; CDR3 DNA: TGCGCCAGCAGCCAAGGGACCTACACCGGGGAGCTGTTTTTT
clone size: .; J gene: TRBJ2-1; D gene: .; V gene: TRBV29-1; CDR3 protein: CSALLGNEQFF; CDR3 DNA: TGCAGCGCCTTGCTGGGCAATGAGCAGTTCTTC
clone size: few; J gene: TRBJ2-5; D gene: .; V gene: TRBV30; CDR3 protein: CAWKGETQYF; CDR3 DNA: TGTGCCTGGAAGGGTGAGACCCAGTACTTC
clone size: .; J gene: TRBJ2-5; D gene: TRBD2; V gene: TRBV7-6; CDR3 protein: CASSPGTSGFQETQYF; CDR3 DNA: TGTGCCAGCAGCCCCGGGACTAGCGGCTTCCAAGAGACCCAGTACTTC
clone size: .; J gene: TRBJ2-2; D gene: .; V gene: TRBV4-1; CDR3 protein: CASSHVTGELFF; CDR3 DNA: TGCGCCAGCAGCCACGTCACCGGGGAGCTGTTTTTT
clone size: .; J gene: TRBJ1-1; D gene: .; V gene: TRBV4-3; CDR3 protein: CASSQDKYGNTEAFF; CDR3 DNA: TGCGCCAGCAGCCAAGATAAGTACGGGAACACTGAAGCTTTCTTT
clone size: .; J gene: TRBJ2-7; D gene: .; V gene: TRBV29-1; CDR3 protein: CSAREPRDEQYF; CDR3 DNA: TGCAGCGCCAGGGAGCCTCGGGACGAGCAGTACTTC
clone size: .; J gene: TRBJ2-7; D gene: .; V gene: TRBV7-2; CDR3 protein: CASSLGRGPYEQYF; CDR3 DNA: TGTGCCAGCAGCTTAGGCCGCGGACCCTACGAGCAGTACTTC
clone size: .; J gene: TRBJ2-5; D gene: .; V gene: TRBV6-1; CDR3 protein: CASSEKLGDGQETQYF; CDR3 DNA: TGTGCCAGCAGTGAGAAACTCGGGGACGGACAAGAGACCCAGTACTTC
clone size: .; J gene: TRBJ1-5; D gene: TRBD1; V gene: TRBV2; CDR3 protein: CASSPGTGPLDF; CDR3 DNA: TGTGCCAGCAGTCCCGGGACAGGGCCTTTGGATTTT
clone size: few; J gene: TRBJ2-1; D gene: TRBD1; V gene: TRBV29-1; CDR3 protein: CSVALGQVAYNEQFF; CDR3 DNA: TGCAGCGTTGCACTGGGACAGGTGGCCTACAATGAGCAGTTCTTC
clone size: .; J gene: TRBJ2-7; D gene: TRBD1; V gene: TRBV29-1; CDR3 protein: CSVEGQGYEQYF; CDR3 DNA: TGCAGCGTTGAGGGACAGGGATACGAGCAGTACTTC
clone size: few; J gene: TRBJ1-1; D gene: .; V gene: TRBV9; CDR3 protein: CASSVGYPTEAFF; CDR3 DNA: TGTGCCAGCAGCGTAGGGTACCCCACTGAAGCTTTCTTT
clone size: .; J gene: TRBJ2-6; D gene: .; V gene: TRBV5-1; CDR3 protein: CASSLGPNSGANVLTF; CDR3 DNA: TGCGCCAGCAGCTTGGGGCCGAACTCTGGGGCCAACGTCCTGACTTTC
clone size: .; J gene: TRBJ1-1; D gene: .; V gene: TRBV15; CDR3 protein: CATRTDWGPEAFF; CDR3 DNA: TGTGCCACCAGGACGGACTGGGGGCCTGAAGCTTTCTTT
clone size: .; J gene: TRBJ2-7; D gene: .; V gene: TRBV28; CDR3 protein: CASSLREQYF; CDR3 DNA: TGTGCCAGCAGTTTAAGGGAGCAGTACTTC
clone size: .; J gene: TRBJ2-7; D gene: .; V gene: TRBV10-3; CDR3 protein: CAISEDSYEQYF; CDR3 DNA: TGTGCCATCAGTGAGGACTCCTACGAGCAGTACTTC
clone size: .; J gene: TRBJ2-7; D gene: .; V gene: TRBV5-6; CDR3 protein: CASSLVTDYEQYF; CDR3 DNA: TGTGCCAGCAGCTTGGTAACGGACTACGAGCAGTACTTC
clone size: .; J gene: TRBJ2-3; D gene: .; V gene: TRBV29-1; CDR3 protein: CSVEKGSLYTDTQYF; CDR3 DNA: TGCAGCGTTGAAAAGGGGTCCCTATACACAGATACGCAGTATTTT
clone size: .; J gene: TRBJ2-7; D gene: .; V gene: TRBV29-1; CDR3 protein: CSVVSDEQYF; CDR3 DNA: TGCAGCGTTGTGTCCGACGAGCAGTACTTC
clone size: .; J gene: TRBJ2-7; D gene: TRBD2; V gene: TRBV27; CDR3 protein: CASSPTSPGRGYEQYF; CDR3 DNA: TGTGCCAGCAGTCCAACCTCCCCGGGGAGGGGTTACGAGCAGTACTTC
clone size: few; J gene: TRBJ2-7; D gene: .; V gene: TRBV7-9; CDR3 protein: CASSLDWGWDEQYF; CDR3 DNA: TGTGCCAGCAGCTTAGATTGGGGCTGGGACGAGCAGTACTTC
clone size: .; J gene: TRBJ1-2; D gene: .; V gene: TRBV29-1; CDR3 protein: CSVLEGQTYDYTF; CDR3 DNA: TGCAGCGTCCTAGAAGGACAGACCTATGACTACACCTTC
clone size: few; J gene: TRBJ2-7; D gene: TRBD1; V gene: TRBV7-9; CDR3 protein: CASSGRDRFNEQYF; CDR3 DNA: TGTGCCAGCAGCGGACGGGACAGGTTTAACGAGCAGTACTTC
clone size: .; J gene: TRBJ1-2; D gene: TRBD1; V gene: TRBV13; CDR3 protein: CASSPSGTATPYGYTF; CDR3 DNA: TGTGCCAGCAGCCCCTCCGGGACAGCAACGCCCTATGGCTACACCTTC
clone size: .; J gene: TRBJ2-7; D gene: .; V gene: TRBV29-1; CDR3 protein: CSVMGGGPSYEQYF; CDR3 DNA: TGCAGCGTTATGGGGGGCGGTCCATCCTACGAGCAGTACTTC